This TCR beta chain was recorded in a study of vaccination and CD4 T cells after COVID-19. Study-wide context: Overlapping spike peptides of SARS-CoV-2, HCoV-NL63, HCoV-OC43 and HCoV-229E were used, and cells were stimulated with them.

Notes on this clonotype: Its specificity is not known. The conserved final phenylalanine or tryptophan is absent from the CDR3, which likely points to a read error.

Sequence data for DNA of cultured CD4+ T cells were generated by the Oncomine TCR Beta short-read assay. One entry per CDR3 protein, called by TCRdb with MiXCR from the PCR reads. The sample lists around 19,000 distinct CDR3 sequences; 35% to 55% were seen once. Germline V lookup: CDR1 SGHVS, CDR2 FQNEAQ. CDR3 length: 14 amino acids. V lost 2 bases and J 5 bases, leaving 12 bases between the germline ends. Treatment noted: approximately 9-day PBMC culture with coronavirus spike peptide pools or control peptides (ViraFEST assay). Before Alpha, Beta and Delta appeared in the US, convalescents tested positive (March–December 2020).

The sequenced sample was CD4+ T cells from blood, cultured in vitro. The rearrangement links TRBV7-8 to TRBJ2-5; D may match TRBD1 or TRBD2 (5 bases each). This TCR derives from a human donor who had recovered from COVID-19. This chain's CDR3 is CASSLRGAGETQYL. The CDR3 DNA reads as TGTGCCAGCAGCTTAAGGGGAGCCGGCGAGACCCAGTACCTC.